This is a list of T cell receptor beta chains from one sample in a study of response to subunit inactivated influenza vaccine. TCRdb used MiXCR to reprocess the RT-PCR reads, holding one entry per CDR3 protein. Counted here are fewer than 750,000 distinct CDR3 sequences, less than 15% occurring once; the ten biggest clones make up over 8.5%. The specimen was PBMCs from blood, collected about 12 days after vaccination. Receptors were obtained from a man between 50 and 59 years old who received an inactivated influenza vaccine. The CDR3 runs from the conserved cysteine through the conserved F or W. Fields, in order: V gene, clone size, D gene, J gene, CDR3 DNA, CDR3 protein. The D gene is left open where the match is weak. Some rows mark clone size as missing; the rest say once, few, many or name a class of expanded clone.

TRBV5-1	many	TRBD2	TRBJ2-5	TGCGCCAGCAGCCTCGGATGGGGGGGTGAACAAGAGACCCAGTACTTC	CASSLGWGGEQETQYF
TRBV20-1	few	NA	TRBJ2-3	TGCAGTGCTATGACAGATACGCAGTATTTT	CSAMTDTQYF
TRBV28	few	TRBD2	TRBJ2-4	TGTGCCAGCAGTTTCCCGGCTAGCGGGAGAAAGTACATTCAGTACTTC	CASSFPASGRKYIQYF
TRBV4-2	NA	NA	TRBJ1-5	TGTGCCAGCAGCCAAGAAGCGGGGCTACGGCCCCAGCATTTT	CASSQEAGLRPQHF
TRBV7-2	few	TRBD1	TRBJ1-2	TGTGCCAGCATCGTCGACAGGGTTTATGGCTACACCTTC	CASIVDRVYGYTF
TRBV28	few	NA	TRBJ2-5	TGTGCCAGCAGTCTTAACCCGTCGGACCGAGAGACCCAGTACTTC	CASSLNPSDRETQYF
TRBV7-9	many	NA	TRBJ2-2	TGTGCCAGCAGTCTACCGGGTCAGAACACCGGGGAGCTGTTTTTT	CASSLPGQNTGELFF
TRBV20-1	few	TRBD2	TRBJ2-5	TGCAGTGCTAGATCGTCTAGCGGGTTAGGAGAGACCCAGTACTTC	CSARSSSGLGETQYF
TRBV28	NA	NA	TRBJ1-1	TGTGCCAGCAGTTTTTTTTGGGACACTGAAGCTTTCTTT	CASSFFWDTEAFF
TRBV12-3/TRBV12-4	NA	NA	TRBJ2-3	TGTGCCAGCAGCCCCTCCAGCGCAGATACGCAGTATTTT	CASSPSSADTQYF
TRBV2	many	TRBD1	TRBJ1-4	TGTGCCAGCAGTGCGACCGGGACAGTTCGTGAAAAACTGTTTTTT	CASSATGTVREKLFF
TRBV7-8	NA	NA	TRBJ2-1	TGTGCCAGCAGCCAACAAGTTAATGAGCAGTTCTTC	CASSQQVNEQFF
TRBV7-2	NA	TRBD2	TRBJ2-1	TGTGCCAGCAGCCTCCGGACTAGCTTTTGGGAATACAATGAGCAGTTCTTC	CASSLRTSFWEYNEQFF
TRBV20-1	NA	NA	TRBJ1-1	TGCAGTGCTAGAGATCGAATACTGAACACTGAAGCTTTCTTT	CSARDRILNTEAFF
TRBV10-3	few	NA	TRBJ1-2	TGTGCCATCAACCCGGGGGGACGGTACGGCTACACCTTC	CAINPGGRYGYTF
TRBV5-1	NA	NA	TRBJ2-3	TGCGCCAGCAGCTTGCCTCTCCCAAAGGGAGATACGCAGTATTTT	CASSLPLPKGDTQYF
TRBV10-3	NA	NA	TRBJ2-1	TGTGCCATCAGTGAATGGGGTTCATCCTACAATGAGCAGTTCTTC	CAISEWGSSYNEQFF
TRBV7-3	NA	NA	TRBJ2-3	TGTGCCAGCCGATCTCCAGGAGGGGATACGCAGTATTTT	CASRSPGGDTQYF
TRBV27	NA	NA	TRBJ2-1	TGTGCCAGCAGTTTAGAGTGGGCGTCTAACTACAATGAGCAGTTCTTC	CASSLEWASNYNEQFF
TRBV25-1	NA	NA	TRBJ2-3	TGTGCCAGCAGTGAATCCCCTAGGGGGGAAACAGATACGCAGTATTTT	CASSESPRGETDTQYF
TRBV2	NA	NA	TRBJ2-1	TGTGCCAGCAGCGGGACGCAGCCCTACTACAATGAGCAGTTCTTC	CASSGTQPYYNEQFF
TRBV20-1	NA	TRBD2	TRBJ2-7	TGCAGTGCTAGAGGGTGGACTAGCGTAGGCTACGAGCAGTACTTC	CSARGWTSVGYEQYF
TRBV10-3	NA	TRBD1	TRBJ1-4	TGTGCCATCAAGGGAGGGGGACAGCCCAATGAAAAACTGTTTTTT	CAIKGGGQPNEKLFF
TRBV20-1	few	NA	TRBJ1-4	TGCAGTGCTAGAGATTCCAACAAGGGGCGGAGGAATGAAAAACTGTTTTTT	CSARDSNKGRRNEKLFF
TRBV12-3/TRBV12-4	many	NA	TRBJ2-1	TGTGCCAGCAGCCTGGCGTGGGAGCAGTTCTTC	CASSLAWEQFF
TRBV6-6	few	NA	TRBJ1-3	TGTGTGGCCCAATCTGGAAACACCATATATTTT	CVAQSGNTIYF
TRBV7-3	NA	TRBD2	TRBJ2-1	TGTGCCAGCGGACTAGCGGGACCCCACAATGAGCAGTTCTTC	CASGLAGPHNEQFF
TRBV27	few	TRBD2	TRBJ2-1	TGTGCCACCCGGTTAAGCGGGAGGATTTCCTACAATGAGCAGTTCTTC	CATRLSGRISYNEQFF
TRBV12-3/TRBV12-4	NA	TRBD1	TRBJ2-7	TGTGCCAGCAGCACTTCACAGGGGGCGTACTACGAGCAGTACTTC	CASSTSQGAYYEQYF
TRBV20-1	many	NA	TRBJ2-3	TGCAGTACAGGGCCCCCCAGAGATACGCAGTATTTT	CSTGPPRDTQYF
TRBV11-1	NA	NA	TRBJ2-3	TGTGCCGGCAGGTACCGTCGACTAGAAGGTACGCAGTATTTT	CAGRYRRLEGTQYF
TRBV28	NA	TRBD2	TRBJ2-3	TGTGCCAGCACACCTAGCGGGGGGACCACAGATACGCAGTATTTT	CASTPSGGTTDTQYF
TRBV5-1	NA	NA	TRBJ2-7	TGCGCCAGCAGCCTGGGAGGCAGCCCCTACGAGCAGTACTTC	CASSLGGSPYEQYF
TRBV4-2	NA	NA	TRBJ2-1	TGTGCCAGCAGCCGCACAACCGCGGGACCGCCCGGGGAAGAGCAGTTCTTC	CASSRTTAGPPGEEQFF
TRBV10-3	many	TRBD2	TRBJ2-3	TGTGCCACAGGGACTAGTGGTGATACGCAGTATTTT	CATGTSGDTQYF
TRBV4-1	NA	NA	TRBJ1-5	TGCGCCAGCAGCCTCACCGGGACGTTTAGCAATCAGCCCCAGCATTTT	CASSLTGTFSNQPQHF
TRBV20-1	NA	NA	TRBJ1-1	TGCAGTGCTAGAGCCGGGGGTGGGAACACTGAAGCTTTCTTT	CSARAGGGNTEAFF
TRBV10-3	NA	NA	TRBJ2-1	TGTGCCATCAGTGAGTCGTATGAGCAGTTCTTC	CAISESYEQFF
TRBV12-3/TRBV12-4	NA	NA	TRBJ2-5	TGTGCCAGCAGTTCTACCTCTGGACAGTTTCAAGAGACCCAGTACTTC	CASSSTSGQFQETQYF
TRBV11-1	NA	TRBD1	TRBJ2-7	TGTGCCAGCAGAGCTTACGGACAGGGGGCTGAGGAGCAGTACTTC	CASRAYGQGAEEQYF
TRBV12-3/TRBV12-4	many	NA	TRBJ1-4	TGTGCCAGCAGTTGGGGGGACCTCGGGGCAGAACTGTTTTTT	CASSWGDLGAELFF
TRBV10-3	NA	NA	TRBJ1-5	TGTGCCATCAGTCGACCGGAGGGCCAGCCCCAGCATTTT	CAISRPEGQPQHF
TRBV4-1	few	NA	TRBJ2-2	TGCGCCAGCAGCGGTGGGGGGGCTTACACCGGGGAGCTGTTTTTT	CASSGGGAYTGELFF
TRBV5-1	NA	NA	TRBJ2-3	TGCGCCAGCAGCACCTTTACAGATACGCAGTATTTT	CASSTFTDTQYF
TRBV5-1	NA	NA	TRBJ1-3	TGCGCCAGCAGCTATGGGGGTTTCGTCTCTGGAAACACCATATATTTT	CASSYGGFVSGNTIYF
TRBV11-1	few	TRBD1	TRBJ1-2	TGTGCCAGCAGCTTAGAATCAGGGGGAAGTAGGACGAACTATGGCTACACCTTC	CASSLESGGSRTNYGYTF
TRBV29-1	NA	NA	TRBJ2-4	TGCAGCGTCAAGACAGCCGCCAAAAACATTCAGTACTTC	CSVKTAAKNIQYF
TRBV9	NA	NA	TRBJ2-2	TGTGCCAGCAGCGTAGGACAGTCGGGGAACACCGGGGAGCTGTTTTTT	CASSVGQSGNTGELFF
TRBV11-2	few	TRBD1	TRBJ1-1	TGTGCCAGCAGCTTCTCCCAGACAGGGGGCACTGAAGCTTTCTTT	CASSFSQTGGTEAFF
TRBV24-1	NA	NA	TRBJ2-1	TGTGCCACCAGTGATCCCCGGGGGTCCAGCGGCGATGAGCAGTTCTTC	CATSDPRGSSGDEQFF
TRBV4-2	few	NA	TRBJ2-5	TGTGCCAGCAGCAAAAGGGACGGGGAAGAGACCCAGTACTTC	CASSKRDGEETQYF